A single sample gave rise to the 25 T cell receptor beta chains below, sequenced in a study of blood T cell repertoires in COVID-19. Clones were read by immunoSEQ multiplex PCR, and TCRdb kept only the in-frame ones, dropping some. The data show 260,000 or so clones, over 75% seen once. Specimen: peripheral blood. The receptors stem from a human donor in a cohort sampled during active COVID-19.

The V call is TRBV7-6, the J call TRBJ2-7, with 7 positions matching TRBD1. The CDR3 consists of 18 residues. The J segment lost 5 bases and the V segment lost 4 bases, leaving 20 bases of the junction unmatched. Germline CDR1 is SGHVS and CDR2 is FNYEAQ. Here the CDR3 reads CASSSRQGAAARVHEQYF. DNA of the CDR3: TGTGCCAGCAGCTCGCGACAGGGTGCTGCTGCTAGGGTCCACGAGCAGTACTTC.

The rearrangement uses TRBV3-1 (or the pseudogene TRBV3-2) and TRBJ1-1; D is possibly TRBD1 (6 bases). The V end lost 4 bases, the J end lost 2 bases, and 8 bases lay between the germline ends. This CDR3 contains 13 residues. CDR1 LGHDT and CDR2 YNNKEL come from the germline V gene (reference sequence). As DNA, the CDR3 is TGTGCCAGCAGCCCCAGGGGTAACACTGAAGCTTTCTTT. It encodes CASSPRGNTEAFF.

This sequence joins TRBV7-3 and TRBJ2-1, with 9 bases matching TRBD2. Germline V gene lookup returns CDR1 SGHTA and CDR2 FQGTGA. The CDR3 covers 15 residues. The V gene end was trimmed by 1 base and the J gene end by 6 bases; junction bases not matched to a gene: 4. The CDR3 nucleotides read TGTGCCAGCAGCTTAATCCTAGCGGGGTTCAATGAGCAGTTCTTC. Its translation is CASSLILAGFNEQFF.

V gene TRBV7-2 combines with J gene TRBJ1-2, with TRBD1 identical over 8 bases. The CDR3 consists of 13 residues. Looked up from germline, CDR1 is SGHTA and CDR2 is FQGNSA. V lost 5 bases, J lost 5 bases, and 4 bases stayed unmatched. This CDR3 reads CASSEGTGYGYTF. CDR3 nucleotides: TGTGCCAGCAGCGAGGGGACAGGTTATGGCTACACCTTC.

The rearrangement links TRBV6-4 to TRBJ2-1, with 9 bases fitting TRBD1. The J segment lost 9 bases and the V segment lost 5 bases, leaving 2 bases of the junction unmatched. Germline CDR1 reads MRHNA; CDR2 reads SNTAGT. The CDR3 has 12 residues. As DNA, the CDR3 is TGTGCCAGCAGTCGACAGGGGGGTGAGCAGTTCTTC. This encodes CASSRQGGEQFF.

This clone was detected a few times. The V and J genes are TRBV7-9 and TRBJ2-7; the D gene is possibly TRBD1 (6 bases). This CDR3 has 13 residues. The germline gives CDR1 SEHNR, CDR2 FQNEAQ (reference sequence). V was pared by 5 bases and J by 3 bases, with 11 bases between. The CDR3 here is CASSQTGIYEQYF. CDR3 coding DNA: TGTGCCAGCAGCCAAACAGGGATCTACGAGCAGTACTTC.

V usage is TRBV19 and J usage is TRBJ2-1; TRBD2 matches 13 bases. V lost 3 bases to trimming and J lost 9 bases; unmatched junction nucleotides: 5. Germline values: CDR1 LNHDA, CDR2 SQIVND (reference sequence). CDR3 size: 15 residues. The CDR3 bases are TGTGCCAGTAGTATTCGGACTAGCGGGAGTTCTGAGCAGTTCTTC. Encoded protein: CASSIRTSGSSEQFF.

The chain joins TRBV2 to TRBJ2-7; 8 bases line up with TRBD1. CDR3 size: 14 residues. V was clipped by 6 bases and J by 2 bases; unmatched bases: 6. In germline, CDR1 is SNHLY, CDR2 FYNNEI. For the CDR3, the DNA is TGTGCCAGCAGGGCACTGGGACAGGCCTACGAGCAGTACTTC. This sequence encodes CASRALGQAYEQYF.

This clone came up once. V gene TRBV5-1 combines with J gene TRBJ1-1; a weak D match, TRBD1 (6 bases). This CDR3 has 14 residues. Per germline, CDR1 SGHRS and CDR2 YFSETQ. Trimming stripped 7 bases from V and 5 bases from J, with 18 bases between. The CDR3 spells CASGKEQGSTEAFF. The CDR3, as DNA: TGCGCCAGCGGTAAAGAACAGGGAAGTACTGAAGCTTTCTTT.

This sequence joins TRBV28 and TRBJ2-7; 9 bases line up with TRBD1. Germline CDR1 MDHEN, CDR2 SYDVKM. The V segment lost 5 bases and the J segment 5 bases; nucleotides outside the gene matches: 7. CDR3 size: 14 residues. CDR3 nucleotide sequence: TGTGCCAGCAGTAACACCGGGACAGGGCACGAGCAGTACTTC. Translation gives CASSNTGTGHEQYF.

The chain joins TRBV5-4 to TRBJ2-7; perhaps TRBD1 as D (5 bases). The V gene's germline CDR1 is SGHNT and CDR2 YYREEE (reference sequence). The CDR3 length is 15 residues. V was clipped by 0 bases and J by 5 bases, with 15 bases between them. CDR3 sequence reads: CASSLAATGRNEQYF. The CDR3, as DNA: TGTGCCAGCAGCTTGGCTGCAACAGGTCGCAACGAGCAGTACTTC.

The V and J genes are TRBV6-5 and TRBJ1-5; 8 positions agree with TRBD1. From germline, CDR1 is MNHEY and CDR2 SVGAGI. The length of the CDR3 is 15 residues. Trimming removed 5 bases from V and 1 base from J; junction bases left unmatched: 4. CDR3 amino acids: CASSRTGLSNQPQHF. The CDR3 coding sequence is TGTGCCAGCAGTCGGACAGGGTTAAGCAATCAGCCCCAGCATTTT.

The V and J genes are TRBV3-1 (or the pseudogene TRBV3-2) and TRBJ1-3; no reliable D call. The CDR3 is 13 residues long. Germline V gene data show CDR1 as LGHDT and CDR2 as YNNKEL (reference sequence). The germline V and J ends were trimmed by 5 bases and 4 bases, with 9 bases remaining between them. CDR3 amino acids: CASSAVAGNTIYF. The CDR3 DNA reads as TGTGCCAGCAGCGCCGTCGCGGGAAACACCATATATTTT.

There are a few counts of this clone. The chain couples TRBV19 to TRBJ1-1, with a weak D call TRBD1 (6 bases). V was pared by 5 bases and J by 4 bases, with 11 bases between. The CDR3 has 13 residues. Germline CDR1 reads LNHDA; CDR2 reads SQIVND (reference sequence). The CDR3 nucleotides are TGTGCCAGTAGTGGACTCAGGGGCACTGAAGCTTTCTTT. It yields the protein CASSGLRGTEAFF.

The rearrangement uses TRBV19 and TRBJ1-3; a weak D match, TRBD1 (6 bases). V was clipped by 6 bases and J by 7 bases, with 16 bases between them. In germline, CDR1 is LNHDA, CDR2 SQIVND (reference sequence). This CDR3 comprises 14 residues. The CDR3 bases are TGTGCCAGTAGGACCGGACAGACAACGAACACCATATATTTT. Its protein product is CASRTGQTTNTIYF.

The CDR3 DNA reads as TGCGCCAGCAGCTTGGCCCCTGTCTCTGGAAACACCATATATTTT. Translating gives CASSLAPVSGNTIYF. This chain links TRBV5-1 with TRBJ1-3; no definite D call. The CDR3 contains 15 residues. Per the germline V gene, CDR1 is SGHRS and CDR2 is YFSETQ. Trimming removed 0 bases from V and 0 bases from J, with 7 bases in between.

The V call is TRBV4-3, the J call TRBJ1-2; perhaps TRBD1 as D (5 bases). The germline gives CDR1 LGHNA, CDR2 YSLEER. V lost 0 bases, J lost 4 bases, and 24 bases lay in between. The CDR3 is 19 residues long. In DNA, the CDR3 is TGCGCCAGCAGCCAAGATTCGGATAGTGGGCAGGGAATTCTCTATGGCTACACCTTC. Translated: CASSQDSDSGQGILYGYTF.

This clone is a singleton in its sample. The chain couples TRBV5-1 to TRBJ2-5; no clear D. Germline V CDR1 and CDR2: SGHRS, YFSETQ. V lost 8 bases, J lost 5 bases, and 16 bases lay in between. CDR3 size: 13 residues. For the CDR3, the DNA is TGCGCCAGTTCCGAAGTGGGCCGGGAGACCCAGTACTTC. It is translated as CASSEVGRETQYF.

This clone was seen only a few times. The chain uses TRBV5-5 and TRBJ2-3; D is unclear. Germline V lookup: CDR1 SGHKS, CDR2 YYEKEE (reference sequence). V lost 3 bases, J lost 2 bases, and 10 bases lay in between. This CDR3 comprises 14 residues. The CDR3 region has the DNA TGTGCCAGCAGCTCCCAGGCCACCACAGATACGCAGTATTTT. It yields the protein CASSSQATTDTQYF. Together with reference TRBV5-5 and TRBJ2-3, the CDR3 gives the full variable domain: DAGVTQSPTHLIKTRGQQVTLRCSPISGHKSVSWYQQVLGQGPQFIFQYYEKEERGRGNFPDRFSARQFPNYSSELNVNALLLGDSALYLCASSSQATTDTQYFGPGTRLTVL.

V usage is TRBV4-2 and J usage is TRBJ2-1; D might be TRBD1 (6 bases). The CDR3 extends over 17 amino acids. Trimming left V 1 base short and J 5 bases short, with 18 bases between. Germline values: CDR1 LGHNA, CDR2 YNFKEQ. CDR3 in DNA: TGTGCCAGCAGCCAAGTTTCGTCAAGGACAGTGAACAATGAGCAGTTCTTC. It translates to CASSQVSSRTVNNEQFF.

As regards this clone: Other DNA variants within this sample encode the same CDR3. This chain joins TRBV5-5 and TRBJ2-5; 9 nucleotides line up with TRBD2. Germline assignment: CDR1 SGHKS and CDR2 YYEKEE (reference sequence). J gave up 2 bases and V 0 bases, and 5 bases lay outside the gene matches. CDR3 size: 16 residues. The CDR3 here is CASSLGLAGGQETQYF. In DNA form, the CDR3 reads TGTGCCAGCAGCTTGGGACTCGCGGGGGGGCAAGAGACCCAGTACTTC. Using reference TRBV5-5 and TRBJ2-5 for the parts outside the CDR3, the full variable domain is DAGVTQSPTHLIKTRGQQVTLRCSPISGHKSVSWYQQVLGQGPQFIFQYYEKEERGRGNFPDRFSARQFPNYSSELNVNALLLGDSALYLCASSLGLAGGQETQYFGPGTRLLVL.

Concerning this clone itself: This CDR3 is also generated by other DNA sequences in the sample. V is TRBV5-1 and J is TRBJ2-3; TRBD2 aligns across 8 bases. The germline V gene encodes CDR1 SGHRS and CDR2 YFSETQ. The V gene end was trimmed by 0 bases and the J gene end by 1 base; junction bases not matched to a gene: 1. CDR3 length equals 15 residues. The CDR3 sequence is CASSLEGLGTDTQYF. The CDR3 nucleotides read TGCGCCAGCAGCTTGGAGGGACTAGGCACAGATACGCAGTATTTT.

The CDR3 DNA follows: TGTGCCAGCAGCCCACCGGGACAGAACTATGGCTACACCTTC. Its protein is CASSPPGQNYGYTF. The chain combines TRBV5-4 with TRBJ1-2, with 7 bases lining up with TRBD1. The J segment lost 2 bases and the V segment lost 4 bases, leaving 5 bases of the junction unmatched. The length of the CDR3 is 14 residues. Germline values: CDR1 SGHNT, CDR2 YYREEE (reference sequence).

The chain recombines TRBV18 with TRBJ1-1; 7 positions agree with TRBD1. The V gene end was trimmed by 3 bases and the J gene end by 4 bases; junction bases not matched to a gene: 5. The CDR3 loop spans 14 amino acids. Germline CDR1 and CDR2: KGHSH and LQKENI. The CDR3 DNA follows: TGTGCCAGCTCACCGAAGGGGGCGAGCACTGAAGCTTTCTTT. The encoded protein is CASSPKGASTEAFF. Variable domain in full (rest from reference TRBV18 and TRBJ1-1): NAGVMQNPRHLVRRRGQEARLRCSPMKGHSHVYWYRQLPEEGLKFMVYLQKENIIDESGMPKERFSAEFPKEGPSILRIQQVVRGDSAAYFCASSPKGASTEAFFGQGTRLTVV.

The chain is built from TRBV7-9 and TRBJ2-2, with a weak D call TRBD2 (5 bases). Per the germline V gene, CDR1 is SEHNR and CDR2 is FQNEAQ (reference sequence). The V end lost 8 bases, the J end lost 1 base, and 17 bases lay between the germline ends. The CDR3 is 16 amino acids. In DNA, the CDR3 is TGTGCCAGCCGGCGGGTAGGGCGCCAGAACACCGGGGAGCTGTTTTTT. Translated: CASRRVGRQNTGELFF.